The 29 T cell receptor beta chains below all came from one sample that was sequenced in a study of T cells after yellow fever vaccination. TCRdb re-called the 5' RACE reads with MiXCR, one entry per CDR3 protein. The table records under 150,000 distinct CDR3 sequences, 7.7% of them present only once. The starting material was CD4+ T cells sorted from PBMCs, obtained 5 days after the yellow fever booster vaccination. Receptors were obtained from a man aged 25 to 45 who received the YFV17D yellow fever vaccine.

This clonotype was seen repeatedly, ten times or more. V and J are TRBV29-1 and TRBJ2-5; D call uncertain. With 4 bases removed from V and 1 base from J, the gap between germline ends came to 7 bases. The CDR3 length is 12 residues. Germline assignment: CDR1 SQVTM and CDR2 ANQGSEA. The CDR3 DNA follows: TGCAGCGTTGGTGGATTCCAAGAGACCCAGTACTTC. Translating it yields CSVGGFQETQYF. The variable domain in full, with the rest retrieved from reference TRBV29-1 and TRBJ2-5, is SAVISQKPSRDICQRGTSLTIQCQVDSQVTMMFWYRQQPGQSLTLIATANQGSEATYESGFVIDKFPISRPNLTFSTLTVSNMSPEDSSIYLCSVGGFQETQYFGPGTRLLVL.

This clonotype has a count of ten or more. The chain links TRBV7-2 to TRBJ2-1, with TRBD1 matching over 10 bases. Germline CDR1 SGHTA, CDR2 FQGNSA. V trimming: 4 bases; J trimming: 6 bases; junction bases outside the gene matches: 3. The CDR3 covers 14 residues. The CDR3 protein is CASSSRQGANEQFF. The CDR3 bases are TGTGCCAGCAGCTCGAGACAGGGGGCCAATGAGCAGTTCTTC. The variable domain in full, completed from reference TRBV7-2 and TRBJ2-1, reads GAGVSQSPSNKVTEKGKDVELRCDPISGHTALYWYRQSLGQGLEFLIYFQGNSAPDKSGLPSDRFSAERTGGSVSTLTIQRTQQEDSAVYLCASSSRQGANEQFFGPGTRLTVL.

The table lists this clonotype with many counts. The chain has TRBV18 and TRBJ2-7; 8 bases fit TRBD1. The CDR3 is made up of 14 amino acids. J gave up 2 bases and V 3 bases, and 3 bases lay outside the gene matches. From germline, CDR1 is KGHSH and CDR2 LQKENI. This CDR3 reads CASSPGTGTYEQYF. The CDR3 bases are TGTGCCAGCTCACCGGGGACAGGTACCTACGAGCAGTACTTC.

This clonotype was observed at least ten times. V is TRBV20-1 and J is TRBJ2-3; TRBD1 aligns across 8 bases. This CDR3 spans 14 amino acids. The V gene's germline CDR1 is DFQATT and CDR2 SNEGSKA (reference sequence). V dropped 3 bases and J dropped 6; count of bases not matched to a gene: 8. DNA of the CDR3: TGCAGTGCTAGGGTAGACAGGGGAGCGGATACGCAGTATTTT. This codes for CSARVDRGADTQYF.

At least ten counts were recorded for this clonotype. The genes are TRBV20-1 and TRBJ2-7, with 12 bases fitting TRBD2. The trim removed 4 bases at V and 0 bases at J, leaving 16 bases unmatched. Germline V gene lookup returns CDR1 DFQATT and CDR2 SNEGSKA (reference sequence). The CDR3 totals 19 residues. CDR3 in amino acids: CSAKSPGQLAGGSSYEQYF. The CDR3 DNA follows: TGCAGTGCTAAAAGTCCGGGACAGCTAGCGGGAGGGAGCTCCTACGAGCAGTACTTC.

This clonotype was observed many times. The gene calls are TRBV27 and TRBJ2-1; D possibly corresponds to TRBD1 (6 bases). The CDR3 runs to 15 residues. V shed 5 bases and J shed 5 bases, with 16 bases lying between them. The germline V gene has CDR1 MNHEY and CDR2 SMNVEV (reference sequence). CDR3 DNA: TGTGCCAGCAGTCCTAGGGGACACGGAAACAATGAGCAGTTCTTC. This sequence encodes CASSPRGHGNNEQFF.

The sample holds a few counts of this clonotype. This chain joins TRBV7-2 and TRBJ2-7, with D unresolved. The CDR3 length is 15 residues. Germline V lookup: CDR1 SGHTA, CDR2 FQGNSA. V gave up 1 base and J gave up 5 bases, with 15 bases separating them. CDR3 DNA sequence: TGTGCCAGCAGCTTAGATCCGAGGCGTACGAACGAGCAGTACTTC. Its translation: CASSLDPRRTNEQYF.

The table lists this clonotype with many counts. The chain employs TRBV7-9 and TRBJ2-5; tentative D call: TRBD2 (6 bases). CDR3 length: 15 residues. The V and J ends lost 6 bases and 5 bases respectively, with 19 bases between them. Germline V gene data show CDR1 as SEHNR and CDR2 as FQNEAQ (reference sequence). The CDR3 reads CASRRNSDRGETQYF. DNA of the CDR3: TGTGCCAGCAGACGTAACTCCGACCGGGGGGAGACCCAGTACTTC.

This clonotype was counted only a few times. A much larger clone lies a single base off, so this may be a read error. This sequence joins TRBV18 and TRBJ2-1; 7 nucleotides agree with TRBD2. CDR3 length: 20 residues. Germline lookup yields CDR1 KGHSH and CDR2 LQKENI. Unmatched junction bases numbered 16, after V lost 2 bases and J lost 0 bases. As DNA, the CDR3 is TGTGCCAGCTCACCATGGAGACTAGCAACACCCGGAGACTCCTACAATGAGCAGTTCTTC. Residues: CASSPWRLATPGDSYNEQFF.

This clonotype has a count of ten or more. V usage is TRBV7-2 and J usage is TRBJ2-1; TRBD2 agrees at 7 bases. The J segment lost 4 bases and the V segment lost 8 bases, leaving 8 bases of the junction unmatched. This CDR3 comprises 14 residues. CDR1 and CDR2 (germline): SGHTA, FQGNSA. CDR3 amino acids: CASFKRGSYNEQFF. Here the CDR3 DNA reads TGTGCCAGCTTTAAGCGCGGGAGTTACAATGAGCAGTTCTTC.

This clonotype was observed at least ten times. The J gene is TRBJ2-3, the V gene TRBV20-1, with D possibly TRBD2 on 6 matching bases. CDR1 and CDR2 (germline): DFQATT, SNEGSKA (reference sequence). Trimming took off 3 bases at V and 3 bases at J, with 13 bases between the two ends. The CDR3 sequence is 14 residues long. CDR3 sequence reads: CSASVRAGTDTQYF. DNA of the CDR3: TGCAGTGCTAGCGTCCGGGCGGGAACAGATACGCAGTATTTT.

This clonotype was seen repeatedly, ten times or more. The CDR3 DNA reads TGTGCCAGCTCACCACGAGCGGGAGGGTACGAGACCCAGTACTTC. Protein product: CASSPRAGGYETQYF. V and J are TRBV18 and TRBJ2-5; 10 nucleotides align to TRBD2. With 1 base clipped from V and 5 bases from J, the junction kept 4 bases outside the gene matches. Germline loops: CDR1 KGHSH, CDR2 LQKENI. The CDR3 length is 15 residues. The whole variable domain, filled in from reference TRBV18 and TRBJ2-5, reads NAGVMQNPRHLVRRRGQEARLRCSPMKGHSHVYWYRQLPEEGLKFMVYLQKENIIDESGMPKERFSAEFPKEGPSILRIQQVVRGDSAAYFCASSPRAGGYETQYFGPGTRLLVL.

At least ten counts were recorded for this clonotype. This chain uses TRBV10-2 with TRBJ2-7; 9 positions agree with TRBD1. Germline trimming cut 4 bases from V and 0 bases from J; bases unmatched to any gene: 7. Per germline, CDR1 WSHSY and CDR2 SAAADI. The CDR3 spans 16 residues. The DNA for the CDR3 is TGCGCCAGCAGTGTCCCCGGGACAGGGAGCTCCTACGAGCAGTACTTC. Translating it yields CASSVPGTGSSYEQYF.

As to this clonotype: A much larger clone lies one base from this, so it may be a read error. The CDR3 loop reads CACTQASGYYEQYF. CDR3 coding DNA: TGTGCCTGCACCCAGGCTAGCGGCTACTACGAGCAGTACTTC. This chain connects TRBV6-2 or TRBV6-3 to TRBJ2-7, with 7 nucleotides matching TRBD2. Germline V gene data show CDR1 as MNHEY and CDR2 as SVGEGT. The CDR3 covers 14 residues. The V gene end was trimmed by 11 bases and the J gene end by 3 bases; junction bases not matched to a gene: 13.

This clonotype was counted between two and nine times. CDR3 nucleotides: TGCGCCAGCAGTGAGGTCCCGGGACAGGGGGAGCAGTACTTC. As protein: CASSEVPGQGEQYF. The chain recombines TRBV10-1 with TRBJ2-7; 10 nucleotides agree with TRBD1. The germline V gene encodes CDR1 WNHNN and CDR2 SYGVQD (reference sequence). V was pared by 2 bases and J by 7 bases, with 5 bases of the junction left unmatched. The CDR3 is 14 residues long.

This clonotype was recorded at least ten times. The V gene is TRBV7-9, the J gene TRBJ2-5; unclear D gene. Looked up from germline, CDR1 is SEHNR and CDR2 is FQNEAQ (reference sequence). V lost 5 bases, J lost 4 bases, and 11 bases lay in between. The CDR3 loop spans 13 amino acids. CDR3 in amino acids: CASSPDGRETQYF. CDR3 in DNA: TGTGCCAGCAGCCCCGATGGCCGAGAGACCCAGTACTTC.

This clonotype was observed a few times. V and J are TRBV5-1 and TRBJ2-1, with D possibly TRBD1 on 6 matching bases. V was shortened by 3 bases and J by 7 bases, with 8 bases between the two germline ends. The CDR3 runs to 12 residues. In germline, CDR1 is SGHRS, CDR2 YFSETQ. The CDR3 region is CASSWTENEQFF. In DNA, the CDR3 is TGCGCCAGCAGCTGGACAGAGAATGAGCAGTTCTTC.

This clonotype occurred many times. The CDR3 loop reads CASSLAAGIDTQYF. In DNA, the CDR3 is TGTGCCAGCAGCTTAGCTGCAGGGATAGATACGCAGTATTTT. The J gene is TRBJ2-3, the V gene TRBV11-2, with D perhaps TRBD1 (5 bases). The CDR3 consists of 14 residues. Germline lookup yields CDR1 SGHAT and CDR2 FQNNGV. The V end was cut by 1 base, the J end by 5 bases, with 10 bases between.

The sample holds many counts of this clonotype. For the CDR3, the DNA is TGTGCCACCAGCAGAGATTTTGGCGGGAGGGCTCCACGGGAGACCCAGTACTTC. As protein: CATSRDFGGRAPRETQYF. The V and J genes are TRBV15 and TRBJ2-5; TRBD2 matches 9 bases. The germline gives CDR1 LNHNV, CDR2 YYDKDF (reference sequence). The CDR3 covers 18 residues. V was clipped by 0 bases and J by 5 bases; unmatched bases: 13.

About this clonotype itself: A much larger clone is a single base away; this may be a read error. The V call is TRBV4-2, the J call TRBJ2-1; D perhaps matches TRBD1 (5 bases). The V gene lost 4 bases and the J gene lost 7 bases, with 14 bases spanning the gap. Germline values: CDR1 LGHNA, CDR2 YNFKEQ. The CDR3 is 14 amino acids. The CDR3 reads CASSRGRSENEQFF. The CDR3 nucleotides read TGTGCCAGCAGCCGGGGCAGGAGTGAGAATGAGCAGTTCTTC.

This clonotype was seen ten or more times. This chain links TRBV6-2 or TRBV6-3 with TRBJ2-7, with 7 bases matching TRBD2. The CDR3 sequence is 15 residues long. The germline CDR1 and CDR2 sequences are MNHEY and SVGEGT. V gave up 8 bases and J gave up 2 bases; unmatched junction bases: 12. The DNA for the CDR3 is TGTGCCAGCCATGGTCCCGGACTAGGGGCCTACGAGCAGTACTTC. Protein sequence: CASHGPGLGAYEQYF.

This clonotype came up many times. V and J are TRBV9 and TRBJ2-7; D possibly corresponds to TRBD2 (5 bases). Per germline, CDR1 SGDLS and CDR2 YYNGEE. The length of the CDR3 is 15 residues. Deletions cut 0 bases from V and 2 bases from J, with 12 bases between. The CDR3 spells CASSVDPSRTYEQYF. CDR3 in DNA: TGTGCCAGCAGCGTAGATCCTAGCCGAACCTACGAGCAGTACTTC. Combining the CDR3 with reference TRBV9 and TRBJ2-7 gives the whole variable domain DSGVTQTPKHLITATGQRVTLRCSPRSGDLSVYWYQQSLDQGLQFLIQYYNGEERAKGNILERFSAQQFPDLHSELNLSSLELGDSALYFCASSVDPSRTYEQYFGPGTRLTVT.

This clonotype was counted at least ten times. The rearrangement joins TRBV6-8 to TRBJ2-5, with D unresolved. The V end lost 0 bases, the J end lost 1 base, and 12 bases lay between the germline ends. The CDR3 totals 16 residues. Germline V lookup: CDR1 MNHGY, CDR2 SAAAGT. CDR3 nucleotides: TGTGCCAGCAGTTACTCGAAGGACCGGACCCAAGAGACCCAGTACTTC. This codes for CASSYSKDRTQETQYF.

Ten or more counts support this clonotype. The CDR3 reads CASSLGAGENIQYF. The CDR3 bases are TGTGCCAGCAGCTTAGGTGCGGGCGAAAACATTCAGTACTTC. The chain links TRBV7-2 to TRBJ2-4; possible D gene TRBD2, 5 bases. Trimming removed 1 base from V and 5 bases from J, with 9 bases in between. The CDR3 consists of 14 residues. Germline V gives CDR1 SGHTA, CDR2 FQGNSA. The full variable domain, in which reference TRBV7-2 and TRBJ2-4 provide the parts outside the CDR3, is GAGVSQSPSNKVTEKGKDVELRCDPISGHTALYWYRQSLGQGLEFLIYFQGNSAPDKSGLPSDRFSAERTGGSVSTLTIQRTQQEDSAVYLCASSLGAGENIQYFGAGTRLSVL.

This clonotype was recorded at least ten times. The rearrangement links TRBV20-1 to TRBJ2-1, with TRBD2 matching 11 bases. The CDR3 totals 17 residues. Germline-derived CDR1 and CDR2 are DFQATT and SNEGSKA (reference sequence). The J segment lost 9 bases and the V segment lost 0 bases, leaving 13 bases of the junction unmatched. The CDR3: CSARDPLAGERGTEQFF. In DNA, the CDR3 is TGCAGTGCTAGAGATCCACTAGCGGGGGAGAGAGGGACTGAGCAGTTCTTC.

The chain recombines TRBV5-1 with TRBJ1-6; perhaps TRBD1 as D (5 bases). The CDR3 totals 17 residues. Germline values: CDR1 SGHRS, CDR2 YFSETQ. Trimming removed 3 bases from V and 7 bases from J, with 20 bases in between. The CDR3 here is CASSSQPRGQGNSPLHF. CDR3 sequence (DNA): TGCGCCAGCAGCTCACAGCCTCGGGGCCAAGGGAATTCACCCCTCCACTTT.

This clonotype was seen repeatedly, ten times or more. This CDR3 is CASSRDYQTQYF. CDR3 sequence (DNA): TGTGCCAGCAGTCGGGACTACCAAACGCAGTATTTT. V and J are TRBV7-2 and TRBJ2-3; 7 bases agree with TRBD2. This CDR3 is built from 12 residues. V shed 6 bases and J 9 bases; nucleotides not matched to a gene: 6. CDR1 SGHTA and CDR2 FQGNSA come from the germline V gene. The full variable domain, with the rest looked up from reference TRBV7-2 and TRBJ2-3, is GAGVSQSPSNKVTEKGKDVELRCDPISGHTALYWYRQSLGQGLEFLIYFQGNSAPDKSGLPSDRFSAERTGGSVSTLTIQRTQQEDSAVYLCASSRDYQTQYFGPGTRLTVL.

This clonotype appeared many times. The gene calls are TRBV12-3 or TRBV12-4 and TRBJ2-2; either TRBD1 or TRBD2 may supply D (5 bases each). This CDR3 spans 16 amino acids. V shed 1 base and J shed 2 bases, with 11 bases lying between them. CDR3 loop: CASSLVGDPNTGELFF. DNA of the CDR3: TGTGCCAGCAGTTTAGTTGGGGACCCAAACACCGGGGAGCTGTTTTTT.

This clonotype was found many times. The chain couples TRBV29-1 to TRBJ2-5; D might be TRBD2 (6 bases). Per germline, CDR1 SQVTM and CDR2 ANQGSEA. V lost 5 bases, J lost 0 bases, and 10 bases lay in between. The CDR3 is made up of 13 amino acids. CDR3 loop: CSVRASDQETQYF. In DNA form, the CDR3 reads TGCAGCGTTCGGGCTAGCGACCAAGAGACCCAGTACTTC.